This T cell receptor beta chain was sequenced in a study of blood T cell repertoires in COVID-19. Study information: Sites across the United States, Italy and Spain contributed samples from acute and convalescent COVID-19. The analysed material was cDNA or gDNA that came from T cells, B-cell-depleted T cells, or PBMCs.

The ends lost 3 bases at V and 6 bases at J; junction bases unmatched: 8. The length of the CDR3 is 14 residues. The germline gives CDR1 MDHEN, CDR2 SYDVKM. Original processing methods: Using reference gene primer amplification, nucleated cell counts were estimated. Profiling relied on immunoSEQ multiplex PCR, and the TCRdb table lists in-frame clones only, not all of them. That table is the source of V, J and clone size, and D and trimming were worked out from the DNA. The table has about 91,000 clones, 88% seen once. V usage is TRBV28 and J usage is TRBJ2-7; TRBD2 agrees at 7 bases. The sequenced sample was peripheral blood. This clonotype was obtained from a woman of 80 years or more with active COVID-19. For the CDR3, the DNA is TGTGCCAGCAGTTTTTCTGGCGGGAGCCGCGAGCAGTACTTC. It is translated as CASSFSGGSREQYF.